Below, 5 T cell receptor beta chains from the same sample are listed, as sequenced in a study of cytomegalovirus exposure and HLA in healthy donors. Primers for the PCR totalled 60 Vbeta and 13 Jbeta. TCRdb's copy holds only in-frame clones and misses some; the assay was immunoSEQ multiplex PCR. The data show 90,000 or so clones, 80% to 90% seen once. What was sequenced was PBMCs. Receptors originate from a man aged 30-40 years in good health and CMV-seropositive.

V and J are TRBV7-9 and TRBJ2-1; 7 bases map to TRBD2. This CDR3 has 12 amino acids. CDR1 SEHNR and CDR2 FQNEAQ come from the germline V gene (reference sequence). Here the CDR3 DNA reads TGTGGAGGGGAGGGGATAGCCAATGAGCAGTTCTTC. Amino acid sequence: CGGEGIANEQFF.

The chain has TRBV5-1 and TRBJ2-2; 9 nucleotides line up with TRBD2. The V gene's germline CDR1 is SGHRS and CDR2 YFSETQ. This CDR3 contains 16 residues. Unmatched junction bases numbered 7, after V lost 1 base and J lost 6 bases. In DNA form, the CDR3 reads TGCGCCAGCAGCTTGAGCCTAGCGGGAACCGCCGGGGAGCTGTTTTTT. Protein: CASSLSLAGTAGELFF.

The chain joins TRBV7-8 to TRBJ2-7; D is undetermined. The CDR3 is 13 residues long. The germline V gene encodes CDR1 SGHVS and CDR2 FQNEAQ. Trimming left V 5 bases short and J 4 bases short, with 12 bases between. The CDR3 is CASSPYSEYEQYF. The CDR3 region has the DNA TGTGCCAGCAGCCCCTATTCCGAATACGAGCAGTACTTC.

This clone has only one observation. The chain links TRBV6-6 to TRBJ1-5; 8 bases match TRBD1. CDR3 length equals 16 residues. Germline-derived CDR1 and CDR2 are MNHNY and SVGAGI (reference sequence). The V gene end was trimmed by 5 bases and the J gene end by 9 bases; junction bases not matched to a gene: 15. CDR3 in amino acids: CASSPPRQGAIGPQHF. CDR3 in DNA: TGTGCCAGCAGTCCCCCCAGGCAGGGGGCTATCGGGCCCCAGCATTTT.

The CDR3 coding sequence is TGTGCCAGCAGTTTATCGAGACAGGTCGGGAACACTGAAGCTTTCTTT. Protein sequence: CASSLSRQVGNTEAFF. The gene calls are TRBV27 and TRBJ1-1; the D gene is possibly TRBD1 (6 bases). With 0 bases removed from V and 1 base from J, the gap between germline ends came to 12 bases. CDR3 length: 16 amino acids. Germline values: CDR1 MNHEY, CDR2 SMNVEV (reference sequence).